Each of the 24 T cell receptor beta chains below was sequenced from the same sample in a study of blood T cell repertoires in COVID-19. Sequenced by immunoSEQ multiplex PCR; TCRdb stores in-frame clones only, minus some. The data show some 200,000 clones, 80% to 90% seen once. What was sequenced was peripheral blood. The receptor source for this set is an elderly woman with COVID-19, enrolled during active disease.

The gene calls are TRBV29-1 and TRBJ1-2; D might be TRBD1 (5 bases). CDR1 is SQVTM and CDR2 is ANQGSEA in the germline V gene. The length of the CDR3 is 13 residues. V lost 6 bases and J lost 7, with 18 bases in between. CDR3 region: CSVPGQGLGGYTF. CDR3 nucleotide sequence: TGCAGCGTCCCGGGCCAGGGTTTGGGTGGCTACACCTTC.

The rearrangement uses TRBV19 and TRBJ2-2; no clear D. The CDR3 runs to 14 residues. CDR1 LNHDA and CDR2 SQIVND come from the germline V gene (reference sequence). With 2 bases removed from V and 4 bases from J, the gap between germline ends came to 8 bases. CDR3 residues: CASSIYIGTGELFF. In DNA form, the CDR3 reads TGTGCCAGTAGTATATATATCGGCACCGGGGAGCTGTTTTTT.

This clone has only one observation. The J gene is TRBJ1-5, the V gene TRBV29-1, with TRBD1 matching over 9 bases. With 4 bases clipped from V and 5 bases from J, the junction kept 0 bases outside the gene matches. This CDR3 is built from 12 residues. Germline V gene data show CDR1 as SQVTM and CDR2 as ANQGSEA. The CDR3 protein is CSVGTGDQPQHF. The CDR3 region has the DNA TGCAGCGTTGGGACAGGGGATCAGCCCCAGCATTTT.

This rearrangement joins TRBV4-2 to TRBJ1-5; a possible D gene is TRBD1 (6 bases). The CDR3 is 16 residues long. Trimming shortened V by 0 bases and J by 9 bases, and 18 bases separated the two germline ends. Germline CDR1 and CDR2: LGHNA and YNFKEQ. The CDR3 DNA sequence: TGTGCCAGCAGCCAAGATCCCGGACAGTCGGGTAGGCCCCAGCATTTT. Residues: CASSQDPGQSGRPQHF.

The rearrangement joins TRBV19 to TRBJ1-1; tentative D call: TRBD1 (5 bases). The ends were cut back, 5 bases at V and 1 base at J, with 11 bases in the middle. The germline CDR1 and CDR2 sequences are LNHDA and SQIVND (reference sequence). The CDR3 loop spans 14 amino acids. CDR3 in amino acids: CASSYRSSNTEAFF. As DNA, the CDR3 is TGTGCCAGTAGTTACAGGAGTTCGAACACTGAAGCTTTCTTT. The full variable domain, with the rest looked up from reference TRBV19 and TRBJ1-1, is DGGITQSPKYLFRKEGQNVTLSCEQNLNHDAMYWYRQDPGQGLRLIYYSQIVNDFQKGDIAEGYSVSREKKESFPLTVTSAQKNPTAFYLCASSYRSSNTEAFFGQGTRLTVV.

This chain links TRBV6-1 with TRBJ2-2; no clear D. This CDR3 has 14 residues. V lost 2 bases and J 1 base, leaving 5 bases between the germline ends. The germline CDR1 and CDR2 sequences are MNHNS and SASEGT. The CDR3 region is CASSEIGNTGELFF. The CDR3, as DNA: TGTGCCAGCAGTGAAATCGGGAACACCGGGGAGCTGTTTTTT.

The V and J genes are TRBV7-9 and TRBJ2-7; D ambiguous. V gave up 3 bases and J gave up 4 bases, with 13 bases separating them. Germline CDR1 reads SEHNR; CDR2 reads FQNEAQ (reference sequence). The length of the CDR3 is 14 residues. The CDR3 sequence is CASSLEIVPYEQYF. CDR3 sequence (DNA): TGTGCCAGCAGCTTGGAGATAGTCCCGTACGAGCAGTACTTC.

This clone was seen repeatedly, ten times or more. V usage is TRBV7-9 and J usage is TRBJ1-1; D is ambiguous. V lost 3 bases and J 0 bases, leaving 11 bases between the germline ends. The CDR3 has 15 amino acids. Germline V CDR1 and CDR2: SEHNR, FQNEAQ (reference sequence). The CDR3 loop is CASSFLRHMNTEAFF. CDR3 DNA sequence: TGTGCCAGCAGCTTTTTGAGGCATATGAACACTGAAGCTTTCTTT.

CDR3 in DNA: TGTGCCAGTAGTAGACACTCGAACACTGAAGCTTTCTTT. As protein: CASSRHSNTEAFF. V is TRBV19 and J is TRBJ1-1, with unresolved D. CDR1 is LNHDA and CDR2 is SQIVND in the germline V gene (reference sequence). V gave up 4 bases and J gave up 1 base, with 7 bases separating them. The CDR3 is made up of 13 amino acids.

This rearrangement joins TRBV28 to TRBJ1-4; 7 bases line up with TRBD1. CDR3 length: 16 residues. Per the germline V gene, CDR1 is MDHEN and CDR2 is SYDVKM. V shed 7 bases, J shed 3 bases, and the junction held 11 bases outside the gene matches. CDR3 bases: TGTGCCAGCACCCCATCACCGGGACAGCCTAATGAAAAACTGTTTTTT. Translation gives CASTPSPGQPNEKLFF.

The chain combines TRBV10-3 with TRBJ2-3; D remains ambiguous. V gave up 5 bases and J gave up 6 bases, with 6 bases separating them. Germline CDR1 is ENHRY and CDR2 is SYGVKD. This CDR3 contains 11 residues. The CDR3 reads CAISFADTQYF. The CDR3, as DNA: TGTGCCATCAGTTTTGCGGATACGCAGTATTTT.

This clone showed up just a few times. The CDR3, as DNA: TGCGCCAGCAGCTCCCAGGACTATAATTCACCCCTCCACTTT. Translating it yields CASSSQDYNSPLHF. V gene TRBV5-1 combines with J gene TRBJ1-6, with D uncertain. This CDR3 comprises 14 residues. Germline CDR1 SGHRS, CDR2 YFSETQ. V lost 3 bases, J lost 3 bases, and 7 bases lay in between.

V gene TRBV3-1 (or the pseudogene TRBV3-2) combines with J gene TRBJ1-3; D uncertain. The CDR3 loop spans 17 amino acids. Germline V CDR1 and CDR2: LGHDT, YNNKEL (reference sequence). V was trimmed by 1 base and J by 4 bases, leaving 17 bases between them. The CDR3 DNA follows: TGTGCCAGCAGCCAAGTTCGGTATCCGGGAGGGGGAAACACCATATATTTT. It specifies CASSQVRYPGGGNTIYF.

The genes are TRBV7-2 and TRBJ1-3; no clear D gene. The CDR3 length is 17 residues. In germline, CDR1 is SGHTA, CDR2 FQGNSA. Trimming cost V 4 bases and J 4 bases, with 20 bases left between them. The CDR3 loop reads CASSSYPPGGSGNTIYF. The CDR3, as DNA: TGTGCCAGCAGCTCATATCCCCCTGGAGGGAGCGGAAACACCATATATTTT. The whole variable domain, filled in from reference TRBV7-2 and TRBJ1-3, reads GAGVSQSPSNKVTEKGKDVELRCDPISGHTALYWYRQSLGQGLEFLIYFQGNSAPDKSGLPSDRFSAERTGGSVSTLTIQRTQQEDSAVYLCASSSYPPGGSGNTIYFGEGSWLTVV.

This rearrangement joins TRBV29-1 to TRBJ1-1; D gene unclear. The germline V gene encodes CDR1 SQVTM and CDR2 ANQGSEA. V was pared by 7 bases and J by 3 bases, with 6 bases between. The CDR3 has 10 amino acids. CDR3 DNA: TGCAGCGCTTATTACACTGAAGCTTTCTTT. This sequence encodes CSAYYTEAFF.

The V call is TRBV6-5, the J call TRBJ1-2, with D perhaps TRBD1 (6 bases). The CDR3 is made up of 14 amino acids. V was pared by 7 bases and J by 4 bases, with 16 bases between. Germline V lookup: CDR1 MNHEY, CDR2 SVGAGI. The CDR3 coding sequence is TGTGCCAGCATTCAGGGGCCGCAGATCTATGGCTACACCTTC. The encoded protein is CASIQGPQIYGYTF.

The chain joins TRBV11-2 to TRBJ2-1, with a possible D match to TRBD2 (7 bases). Trimming took off 4 bases at V and 3 bases at J, with 16 bases between the two ends. CDR3 size: 16 residues. The germline gives CDR1 SGHAT, CDR2 FQNNGV. As DNA, the CDR3 is TGTGCCAGCAGCTCCCACGCGGGGGCGAACTACAATGAGCAGTTCTTC. Translating it yields CASSSHAGANYNEQFF.

CDR3 residues: CASSEEGSGRGISYNEQFF. CDR3 DNA sequence: TGTGCCAGCAGTGAAGAGGGCAGCGGGAGAGGGATCTCCTACAATGAGCAGTTCTTC. The chain employs TRBV2 and TRBJ2-1; 8 nucleotides match TRBD2. V gave up 1 base and J gave up 0 bases; unmatched junction bases: 11. Looked up from germline, CDR1 is SNHLY and CDR2 is FYNNEI. The CDR3 is made up of 19 amino acids.

This clone was detected only a few times. This chain uses TRBV5-5 with TRBJ2-1; 7 nucleotides line up with TRBD2. V shed 1 base, J shed 8 bases, and the junction held 9 bases outside the gene matches. CDR1 and CDR2 from the germline V gene are SGHKS and YYEKEE (reference sequence). The CDR3 sequence is 15 residues long. The CDR3 spells CASSLRDYLSYEQFF. As DNA, the CDR3 is TGTGCCAGCAGCTTGAGGGACTACCTTAGTTATGAGCAGTTCTTC.

The chain links TRBV4-1 to TRBJ2-2; possible D gene TRBD1, 6 bases. The CDR3 is 15 amino acids. V lost 1 base and J 6 bases, leaving 12 bases between the germline ends. Germline V gene lookup returns CDR1 MGHRA and CDR2 YSYEKL. CDR3 residues: CASSQVQGFAGELFF. The CDR3 coding sequence is TGCGCCAGCAGCCAAGTGCAGGGGTTCGCCGGGGAGCTGTTTTTT.

The chain joins TRBV7-2 to TRBJ2-7; TRBD2 agrees at 7 bases. CDR1 is SGHTA, CDR2 FQGNSA, per germline. The CDR3 length is 16 residues. V shed 1 base and J 0 bases; nucleotides not matched to a gene: 6. Here the CDR3 reads CASSLVGGTDSYEQYF. The CDR3 DNA follows: TGTGCCAGCAGCTTAGTGGGGGGGACGGACTCCTACGAGCAGTACTTC. Using reference TRBV7-2 and TRBJ2-7 for the parts outside the CDR3, the full variable domain is GAGVSQSPSNKVTEKGKDVELRCDPISGHTALYWYRQSLGQGLEFLIYFQGNSAPDKSGLPSDRFSAERTGGSVSTLTIQRTQQEDSAVYLCASSLVGGTDSYEQYFGPGTRLTVT.

The chain carries TRBV28 and TRBJ2-1, with D possibly TRBD1 on 6 matching bases. Germline V gives CDR1 MDHEN, CDR2 SYDVKM. The V gene lost 5 bases and the J gene lost 10 bases, with 18 bases spanning the gap. This CDR3 comprises 14 residues. The CDR3 reads CASSKTGIRGEQFF. The CDR3 DNA sequence: TGTGCCAGCAGTAAGACCGGGATCAGGGGCGAGCAGTTCTTC.

This chain joins TRBV6-5 and TRBJ2-1, with 7 bases lining up with TRBD1. V dropped 8 bases and J dropped 4; count of bases not matched to a gene: 8. This CDR3 has 14 residues. CDR1 and CDR2 from the germline V gene are MNHEY and SVGAGI. CDR3 loop: CASEGARRYNEQFF. The CDR3, as DNA: TGTGCCAGCGAGGGGGCCCGGCGGTACAATGAGCAGTTCTTC.

The chain joins TRBV28 to TRBJ2-6; a weak D match, TRBD2 (5 bases). The CDR3 covers 14 residues. CDR1 is MDHEN and CDR2 is SYDVKM in the germline V gene. Deletions cut 5 bases from V and 12 bases from J, with 17 bases between. The CDR3 here is CASSPDSSGSVLTF. In DNA form, the CDR3 reads TGTGCCAGCAGTCCGGACTCCTCGGGGAGCGTCCTGACTTTC.